A selection of T cell receptor beta chains follows, all from one sample in a study of CD8 T cells in ankylosing spondylitis. TCRdb ran MiXCR on the 5' RACE reads and lists one entry per CDR3 protein. The profile shows a few hundred thousand distinct CDR3 sequences, 11% of them singletons. The sample consisted of blood, either unsorted or a sorted T cell fraction (not recorded which). All receptors derive from a female donor with ankylosing spondylitis or in good health (not recorded which). Each CDR3 is given with its conserved first and last residue. Fields, in order: J gene, D gene, clone size, V gene, CDR3 protein, CDR3 DNA. D genes are given only for firm matches. Clone size is not always given. Where it is, it says once, few, many or a class for expanded clones.

>TRBJ2-1|TRBD1|many|TRBV29-1
CSVVRGGEKFF
TGCAGCGTTGTAAGAGGGGGCGAGAAGTTCTTC
>TRBJ2-3|.|few|TRBV5-1
CASSLSGGGTDTQYF
TGCGCCAGCAGCTTGTCAGGGGGGGGCACAGATACGCAGTATTTT
>TRBJ2-1|TRBD2|few|TRBV20-1
CSASVAGAYNEQFF
TGCAGTGCTAGTGTAGCGGGGGCTTACAATGAGCAGTTCTTC
>TRBJ2-4|.|few|TRBV20-1
CSASLPKLGGLNIQYF
TGCAGTGCTTCCTTGCCCAAACTAGGAGGATTAAACATTCAGTACTTC
>TRBJ2-7|TRBD1|.|TRBV28
CASSSPLGQGSSYEQYF
TGTGCCAGCAGTTCTCCCCTCGGACAGGGGTCCTCCTACGAGCAGTACTTC
>TRBJ2-3|.|many|TRBV20-1
CSASHGTATDTQYF
TGCAGTGCTAGCCATGGGACTGCCACAGATACGCAGTATTTT
>TRBJ2-3|.|many|TRBV5-1
CASSLGTGDGRSEFTDTQYF
TGCGCCAGCAGCTTGGGTACAGGGGACGGGAGATCGGAATTCACAGATACGCAGTATTTT
>TRBJ2-1|.|many|TRBV7-2
CASSTVGYNEQFF
TGTGCCAGCAGCACCGTGGGATACAATGAGCAGTTCTTC
>TRBJ2-1|TRBD2|few|TRBV12-3/TRBV12-4
CASNRLAGGYNEQFF
TGTGCCAGCAACAGACTAGCGGGAGGCTACAATGAGCAGTTCTTC
>TRBJ1-3|.|many|TRBV29-1
CSVDSGNTIYF
TGCAGCGTTGACTCTGGAAACACCATATATTTT
>TRBJ2-7|.|many|TRBV20-1
CSAEADGRSHEQYF
TGCAGTGCGGAAGCCGACGGCCGGTCTCACGAGCAGTACTTC
>TRBJ2-7|TRBD2|many|TRBV6-2/TRBV6-3
CASSYDLAGPYEQYF
TGTGCCAGCAGTTACGATCTAGCGGGTCCCTACGAGCAGTACTTC
>TRBJ1-1|TRBD1|once|TRBV20-1
CCCVALTGAMTNTEAFF
TGCTGTTGTGTCGCCCTGACAGGGGCGATGACGAACACTGAAGCTTTCTTT
>TRBJ1-5|.|many|TRBV20-1
CSAFKGLGNQPQHF
TGCAGTGCTTTTAAGGGGCTAGGCAATCAGCCCCAGCATTTT
>TRBJ2-2|.|.|TRBV12-3/TRBV12-4
CASSLVGGPGTGELFF
TGTGCCAGCAGTTTAGTAGGGGGGCCTGGCACCGGGGAGCTGTTTTTT
>TRBJ2-7|.|few|TRBV11-2
CASSLARTPVYEQYF
TGTGCCAGCAGCTTAGCCAGGACCCCCGTCTACGAGCAGTACTTC
>TRBJ2-1|.|.|TRBV12-3/TRBV12-4
CASSQNVWGTSYNEQFF
TGTGCCAGCAGTCAAAACGTCTGGGGGACGTCCTACAATGAGCAGTTCTTC
>TRBJ2-7|.|.|TRBV7-2
CASSFDRYGQYF
TGTGCCAGCAGCTTCGACAGGTACGGGCAGTACTTC
>TRBJ1-1|TRBD1|.|TRBV20-1
CCARGRQALTRFTEAFF
TGCTGTGCTAGGGGGCGCCAGGCTCTCACAAGGTTCACTGAAGCTTTCTTT
>TRBJ2-1|.|many|TRBV19
CASSARVSYNEQFF
TGTGCCAGTAGTGCACGGGTCTCCTACAATGAGCAGTTCTTC
>TRBJ2-3|.|many|TRBV5-1
CASRLEDTQYF
TGCGCCAGCAGGTTAGAAGATACGCAGTATTTT
>TRBJ1-1|.|many|TRBV29-1
CSVIMNTEAFF
TGCAGCGTTATCATGAACACTGAAGCTTTCTTT
>TRBJ1-2|.|few|TRBV6-1
CASSRGRSYGYTF
TGTGCCAGCAGCCGTGGGAGGTCCTATGGCTACACCTTC
>TRBJ2-3|TRBD1|many|TRBV24-1
CATSDPGQVTDTQYF
TGTGCCACCAGTGATCCGGGACAGGTAACAGATACGCAGTATTTT
>TRBJ2-7|.|few|TRBV5-1
CASSTYPDPLLRPEQYF
TGCGCCAGCAGCACCTACCCGGACCCGCTCCTACGTCCCGAGCAGTACTTC
>TRBJ2-1|.|few|TRBV5-1
CASSLWVGSYNEQFF
TGCGCCAGCAGCTTGTGGGTCGGCTCCTACAATGAGCAGTTCTTC
>TRBJ2-6|.|.|TRBV7-2
CASSPALPGANVLTF
TGTGCCAGCAGCCCGGCGCTCCCTGGGGCCAACGTCCTGACTTTC
>TRBJ2-2|.|many|TRBV12-3/TRBV12-4
CASTSDLPSGELFF
TGTGCCAGCACCTCGGACCTACCCTCAGGGGAGCTGTTTTTT
>TRBJ1-1|.|many|TRBV5-1
CASSFSGPLPEAFF
TGCGCCAGCAGCTTTTCGGGCCCGCTCCCTGAAGCTTTCTTT
>TRBJ2-5|TRBD1|.|TRBV29-1
CSADRGQETQYF
TGCAGCGCGGACAGGGGCCAAGAGACCCAGTACTTC
>TRBJ2-1|TRBD2|few|TRBV11-2
CASSPSADSGRAGSSYNEQFF
TGTGCCAGCAGCCCCTCCGCGGATAGCGGGAGGGCCGGTAGCTCCTACAATGAGCAGTTCTTC
>TRBJ2-1|TRBD2|many|TRBV20-1
CSARSAGGTYNEQFF
TGCAGTGCTAGATCCGCGGGAGGGACCTACAATGAGCAGTTCTTC
>TRBJ1-2|.|few|TRBV5-1
CASSPEGGDYGYTF
TGCGCCAGCAGCCCGGAGGGGGGTGACTATGGCTACACCTTC
>TRBJ1-5|.|.|TRBV5-1
CASSEPQHF
TGCGCCAGCTCGGAGCCCCAGCATTTT
>TRBJ1-2|.|many|TRBV12-3/TRBV12-4
CASSPGPSYGYTF
TGTGCCAGCAGCCCGGGTCCTTCCTATGGCTACACCTTC
>TRBJ2-1|TRBD2|many|TRBV5-1
CASSLVTSGGLEQFF
TGCGCCAGCAGCTTGGTTACTAGCGGGGGCTTGGAGCAGTTCTTC
>TRBJ2-5|TRBD1|many|TRBV5-1
CASSLTMGTVKETQYF
TGCGCCAGCAGCTTAACCATGGGGACAGTAAAAGAGACCCAGTACTTC
>TRBJ2-1|.|many|TRBV7-2
CASSLTRGTPARNEQFF
TGTGCCAGCAGCTTAACCCGCGGCACCCCGGCGAGGAATGAGCAGTTCTTC
>TRBJ2-2|.|many|TRBV5-1
CASSLAGRRGTGELFF
TGCGCCAGCAGCTTGGCCGGGCGTCGTGGCACCGGGGAGCTGTTTTTT
>TRBJ2-7|TRBD1|.|TRBV27
CASSFGTGGNYEQYF
TGTGCCAGCAGTTTCGGGACAGGGGGCAACTACGAGCAGTACTTC
>TRBJ2-5|.|many|TRBV28
CASMSWSQETQYF
TGTGCCAGTATGTCGTGGTCTCAAGAGACCCAGTACTTC
>TRBJ2-6|.|.|TRBV5-1
CASSPSFGAEGANVLTF
TGCGCCAGCAGCCCCAGTTTTGGGGCAGAGGGGGCCAACGTCCTGACTTTC
>TRBJ2-1|TRBD2|.|TRBV15
CATSSRGGHYNEQFF
TGTGCCACCAGCAGCCGGGGGGGACACTACAATGAGCAGTTCTTC
>TRBJ2-7|.|many|TRBV28
CASAITRAYEQYF
TGTGCCAGCGCTATCACCAGGGCCTACGAGCAGTACTTC
>TRBJ1-2|.|many|TRBV7-8
CASRGSGYTF
TGTGCCAGCAGGGGAAGCGGCTACACCTTC
>TRBJ2-7|TRBD2|few|TRBV12-3/TRBV12-4
CASSSSGLAGVGEQYF
TGTGCCAGCAGTTCATCGGGACTAGCGGGAGTAGGCGAGCAGTACTTC
>TRBJ2-5|.|many|TRBV18
CASSPATGVPYQETQYF
TGTGCCAGCTCACCTGCTACAGGAGTTCCTTACCAAGAGACCCAGTACTTC
>TRBJ2-7|TRBD2|.|TRBV27
CASSPEPPGLAVYEQYF
TGTGCCAGCAGTCCGGAGCCACCGGGACTAGCGGTCTACGAGCAGTACTTC
>TRBJ2-1|TRBD2|.|TRBV28
CASKPTSGPYNEQFF
TGTGCCAGCAAACCGACTAGCGGGCCCTACAATGAGCAGTTCTTC
>TRBJ2-2|TRBD2|.|TRBV15
CATGGQNTGELFF
TGTGCCACGGGAGGGCAGAACACCGGGGAGCTGTTTTTT
>TRBJ2-7|.|.|TRBV5-1
CASSSLTAATEQYF
TGCGCCAGCAGCTCCCTGACAGCCGCTACGGAGCAGTACTTC
>TRBJ1-2|.|many|TRBV20-1
CSAAPTGNYGYTF
TGCAGTGCTGCTCCAACAGGGAACTATGGCTACACCTTC
>TRBJ2-3|.|few|TRBV20-1
CSVETSTDTQYF
TGCAGTGTAGAAACTAGCACAGATACGCAGTATTTT
>TRBJ2-7|TRBD2|.|TRBV6-2/TRBV6-3
CASSPSGRNYEQYF
TGTGCCAGCAGTCCTAGCGGGAGGAACTACGAGCAGTACTTC
>TRBJ1-2|.|few|TRBV27
CASSSRPGYGYTF
TGTGCCAGCAGTTCGAGGCCCGGATATGGCTACACCTTC
>TRBJ2-7|.|.|TRBV29-1
CSVGPRAGEQYF
TGCAGCGTTGGGCCACGGGCGGGCGAGCAGTACTTC
>TRBJ1-2|.|.|TRBV5-6
CASSWESGEGDYGYTF
TGTGCCAGCAGCTGGGAATCAGGGGAAGGGGACTATGGCTACACCTTC
>TRBJ1-2|TRBD1|many|TRBV3-1
CASSQGQQYGYTF
TGTGCCAGCAGCCAGGGACAGCAGTATGGCTACACCTTC